These 6 T cell receptor beta chains came from one sample sequenced in a study of blood T cell repertoires in COVID-19. Measured with immunoSEQ multiplex PCR; TCRdb has only the in-frame clones, and not every one. The sample has around 84,000 clones, about 90% seen once. The sequenced sample consisted of peripheral blood. The receptors originated from a man aged 50-60 years with active COVID-19.

The chain links TRBV11-2 to TRBJ1-5, with D uncertain. From germline, CDR1 is SGHAT and CDR2 FQNNGV. V dropped 1 base and J dropped 2 bases, with 12 bases sitting between them. The CDR3 runs to 16 residues. The CDR3 region is CASSLGRGGGNQPQHF. Written as DNA, the CDR3 is TGTGCCAGCAGCTTAGGTCGGGGTGGAGGCAATCAGCCCCAGCATTTT. The variable domain in full, completed from reference TRBV11-2 and TRBJ1-5, reads EAGVAQSPRYKIIEKRQSVAFWCNPISGHATLYWYQQILGQGPKLLIQFQNNGVVDDSQLPKDRFSAERLKGVDSTLKIQPAKLEDSAVYLCASSLGRGGGNQPQHFGDGTRLSIL.

V and J are TRBV28 and TRBJ1-6; D gene uncertain. In germline, CDR1 is MDHEN, CDR2 SYDVKM. The CDR3 has 14 amino acids. V lost 5 bases and J 4 bases, leaving 9 bases between the germline ends. CDR3 nucleotides: TGTGCCAGCAGTCAACAGAGATATAATTCACCCCTCCACTTT. Its translation is CASSQQRYNSPLHF.

V and J are TRBV21-1 and TRBJ2-1; the table's D gene call, TRBD2, was not cross checked with the DNA. TRBV21-1 is termed a pseudogene. This CDR3 has 17 amino acids. The CDR3 is CASTPRIPREGLNEQFF. The CDR3 DNA follows: TGTGCCAGCACCCCGCGGATCCCGCGGGAGGGCCTTAATGAGCAGTTCTTC.

The V gene is TRBV5-4, the J gene TRBJ1-4, with D maybe TRBD1 (6 bases). The ends were cut back, 4 bases at V and 0 bases at J, with 19 bases in the middle. This CDR3 has 18 residues. The germline CDR1 and CDR2 sequences are SGHNT and YYREEE (reference sequence). The DNA of the CDR3 is TGTGCCAGCAGCCCCAGAGGGGGGGGTTTTACAACTAATGAAAAACTGTTTTTT. The encoded protein is CASSPRGGGFTTNEKLFF.

The rearrangement links TRBV29-1 to TRBJ2-1; TRBD1 agrees at 11 bases. The CDR3 is 16 amino acids. J lost 7 bases, V lost 6 bases, and 14 bases had no gene match. CDR1 and CDR2 from the germline V gene are SQVTM and ANQGSEA. The CDR3 here is CSVDQGFGTGGNEQFF. In nucleotides, the CDR3 is TGCAGCGTCGATCAAGGGTTCGGGACAGGGGGGAATGAGCAGTTCTTC.

The J gene is TRBJ1-2, the V gene TRBV29-1; D possibly corresponds to TRBD1 (6 bases). Trimming removed 6 bases at V and 7 bases at J, with 18 bases between. Germline CDR1 reads SQVTM; CDR2 reads ANQGSEA. The CDR3 covers 13 residues. As DNA, the CDR3 is TGCAGCGTCTCTCCGGGACAAGACGGTGGCTACACCTTC. Translating gives CSVSPGQDGGYTF. Full variable domain (outside the CDR3, taken from reference TRBV29-1 and TRBJ1-2): SAVISQKPSRDICQRGTSLTIQCQVDSQVTMMFWYRQQPGQSLTLIATANQGSEATYESGFVIDKFPISRPNLTFSTLTVSNMSPEDSSIYLCSVSPGQDGGYTFGSGTRLTVV.